What follows are 11 T cell receptor beta chains derived from one specimen sequenced in a study of T-cell memory formation after mild COVID-19. TCRdb recomputed calls from the 5' RACE reads with MiXCR, one row per CDR3 protein. The data contain 560,000 or so distinct CDR3 sequences, roughly 17% of them seen just once; the ten biggest clones take up 8.1%. The sequencing sample was made of PBMCs or a T cell subset sorted from them (not recorded which). Every receptor here comes from an adult woman who had mild COVID-19 (a few samples of this study predate the infection). Cell type and time point are not known.

This clonotype was seen a handful of times. J is TRBJ2-2 and V is TRBV29-1; 10 nucleotides align to TRBD1. Germline loops: CDR1 SQVTM, CDR2 ANQGSEA. V was clipped by 3 bases and J by 5 bases; unmatched bases: 6. This CDR3 region has 15 residues. The CDR3 DNA reads TGCAGCGTTGAGGTCCCGGGACAGGGGACCGGGGAGCTGTTTTTT. Translated: CSVEVPGQGTGELFF.

This chain connects TRBV27 to TRBJ2-3; 7 nucleotides agree with TRBD2. The CDR3 covers 17 residues. J gave up 4 bases and V 1 base, and 11 bases lay outside the gene matches. Germline V gene data show CDR1 as MNHEY and CDR2 as SMNVEV (reference sequence). CDR3 nucleotide sequence: TGTGCCAGCAGTTTATTGAGGGAGCGGGGAGTGGCAGATACGCAGTATTTT. Its translation is CASSLLRERGVADTQYF.

This clonotype was seen repeatedly, ten times or more. The chain uses TRBV6-5 and TRBJ1-5; D is unresolved. Trimming took 0 bases from V and 9 from J, leaving 18 bases between them. This CDR3 has 16 residues. CDR1 is MNHEY and CDR2 is SVGAGI in the germline V gene. The CDR3 is CASSYSPVANGPPQHF. In DNA, the CDR3 is TGTGCCAGCAGTTACTCACCGGTCGCTAACGGGCCGCCCCAGCATTTT.

In DNA form, the CDR3 reads TGTGCCATCAGTGTTGGACAGGCCGTAGCCAAAAACATTCAGTACTTC. Its protein is CAISVGQAVAKNIQYF. The chain has TRBV10-3 and TRBJ2-4; 7 bases align to TRBD1. Per germline, CDR1 ENHRY and CDR2 SYGVKD. This CDR3 is built from 16 residues. The V and J ends lost 4 bases and 0 bases, in that order; junction bases with no gene match: 6.

This clonotype was seen a handful of times. The chain links TRBV20-1 to TRBJ2-3; D ambiguous. CDR1 is DFQATT, CDR2 SNEGSKA, per germline (reference sequence). This CDR3 has 15 amino acids. The V and J ends lost 1 base and 4 bases respectively, with 15 bases between them. The CDR3 sequence is CSARAREPVADTQYF. In nucleotides, the CDR3 is TGCAGTGCTAGAGCGCGAGAGCCGGTGGCAGATACGCAGTATTTT.

This clonotype has only a few counts. The genes are TRBV12-3 or TRBV12-4 and TRBJ2-7; D might be TRBD1 (5 bases). The V gene lost 2 bases and the J gene lost 4 bases, with 12 bases spanning the gap. This CDR3 comprises 14 residues. The CDR3 region is CASSLSGFRYEQYF. CDR3 DNA: TGTGCCAGCAGTTTATCAGGGTTTAGGTACGAGCAGTACTTC.

This clonotype was counted only a few times. V usage is TRBV5-1 and J usage is TRBJ2-2, with D possibly TRBD2 on 5 matching bases. The CDR3 totals 15 residues. Between the trimmed V and J ends, which lost 1 base and 5 bases, there was a span of 12 bases. CDR1 SGHRS and CDR2 YFSETQ come from the germline V gene. The CDR3 DNA reads TGCGCCAGCAGCTTGCGGGATACATTGACCGGGGAGCTGTTTTTT. It translates to CASSLRDTLTGELFF.

J is TRBJ1-1 and V is TRBV5-1, with 10 nucleotides matching TRBD1. CDR1 and CDR2 from the germline V gene are SGHRS and YFSETQ. There are 14 residues in the CDR3. The trim removed 5 bases at V and 8 bases at J, leaving 9 bases unmatched. The CDR3 sequence is CASRVPGQGTEAFF. CDR3 sequence (DNA): TGCGCCAGCAGAGTGCCGGGACAGGGGACCGAAGCTTTCTTT.

V usage is TRBV5-4 and J usage is TRBJ1-1; TRBD1 aligns across 7 bases. The V gene's germline CDR1 is SGHNT and CDR2 YYREEE (reference sequence). Unmatched junction bases numbered 5, after V lost 5 bases and J lost 1 base. The CDR3 is 14 amino acids. DNA for the CDR3: TGTGCCAGCAGACTAAGGACAGGGAACACTGAAGCTTTCTTT. Protein sequence: CASRLRTGNTEAFF.

This clonotype appeared a few times. CDR3: CASSLRAGVSDEQFF. The CDR3 bases are TGCGCCAGCAGCCTACGAGCGGGAGTTTCGGATGAGCAGTTCTTC. The chain joins TRBV5-1 to TRBJ2-1, with TRBD2 matching 8 bases. Germline-derived CDR1 and CDR2 are SGHRS and YFSETQ. The CDR3 covers 15 residues. V trimming: 4 bases; J trimming: 8 bases; junction bases outside the gene matches: 11.

This clonotype was seen at least ten times. The rearrangement uses TRBV24-1 and TRBJ1-1; 7 positions match TRBD1. V lost 4 bases and J lost 1; bases outside the gene matches: 2. CDR1 and CDR2 from the germline V gene are KGHDR and SFDVKD. The CDR3 runs to 14 residues. Here the CDR3 DNA reads TGTGCCACCAGTGACAGGGGGTCGAACACTGAAGCTTTCTTT. It yields the protein CATSDRGSNTEAFF.